A single sample is the source of the 32 T cell receptor beta chains below, sequenced in a study of blood T cell repertoires in COVID-19. Profiled with immunoSEQ multiplex PCR; TCRdb holds only in-frame clones, not every one. Here the sample spans 250,000 or so clones, around 79% being singletons. Input material: peripheral blood. The receptors were gathered from a woman of 80 years or more with acute or convalescent COVID-19.

V is TRBV10-1 and J is TRBJ1-1, with D possibly TRBD1 on 5 matching bases. This CDR3 has 13 amino acids. Germline assignment: CDR1 WNHNN and CDR2 SYGVQD (reference sequence). In nucleotides, the CDR3 is TGCGCGGTGCGAGGAGCGGGGGGCACTGAAGCTTTCTTT. It codes for CAVRGAGGTEAFF.

This chain links TRBV10-1 with TRBJ2-3; TRBD2 matches at 11 bases. The CDR3 totals 16 residues. With V trimmed by 2 bases and J by 1 base, 2 bases remained unmatched. Per the germline V gene, CDR1 is WNHNN and CDR2 is SYGVQD (reference sequence). The CDR3 nucleotides read TGCGCCAGCAGTGAGCTAGCGGGAGGTGGCACAGATACGCAGTATTTT. Protein sequence: CASSELAGGGTDTQYF.

The genes are TRBV19 and TRBJ1-2; 7 bases agree with TRBD1. Per the germline V gene, CDR1 is LNHDA and CDR2 is SQIVND (reference sequence). CDR3 length equals 13 residues. The V segment lost 5 bases and the J segment 7 bases; nucleotides outside the gene matches: 7. Here the CDR3 reads CASSWRGLGGYTF. DNA for the CDR3: TGTGCCAGTAGTTGGAGGGGGCTAGGTGGCTACACCTTC.

The rearrangement joins TRBV5-1 to TRBJ1-3; 10 nucleotides agree with TRBD1. V lost 3 bases, J lost 1 base, and 13 bases stayed unmatched. This CDR3 has 19 residues. Germline V gene data show CDR1 as SGHRS and CDR2 as YFSETQ. The CDR3 DNA reads as TGCGCCAGCAGCTCGGATCCCGTGGGACAGGGGTCTTCTGGAAACACCATATATTTT. Translating gives CASSSDPVGQGSSGNTIYF.

The chain links TRBV12-3 or TRBV12-4 to TRBJ2-5; D remains ambiguous. The CDR3 is 11 amino acids. V was clipped by 6 bases and J by 7 bases, with 9 bases between them. The CDR3 region has the DNA TGTGCCAGCAGCCTAAGAGGGACCCAGTACTTC. Amino acids: CASSLRGTQYF.

This clone was observed once. This chain joins TRBV24-1 and TRBJ2-5, with D maybe TRBD1 (5 bases). Germline V CDR1 and CDR2: KGHDR, SFDVKD. V lost 7 bases and J lost 4, with 12 bases in between. The CDR3 is 13 residues long. The DNA of the CDR3 is TGTGCCACCAGCCAAACAGGTGGAGAGACCCAGTACTTC. Translated, it gives CATSQTGGETQYF.

The count of this clone is one. The chain is built from TRBV4-1 and TRBJ2-1; 10 nucleotides match TRBD2. With 3 bases clipped from V and 7 bases from J, the junction kept 6 bases outside the gene matches. The CDR3 contains 15 residues. Germline CDR1 and CDR2: MGHRA and YSYEKL. CDR3 residues: CASSQALAGENEQFF. The DNA of the CDR3 is TGCGCCAGCAGCCAGGCGCTAGCGGGGGAGAATGAGCAGTTCTTC.

This sequence joins TRBV9 and TRBJ1-3; 7 nucleotides agree with TRBD1. CDR1 and CDR2 from the germline V gene are SGDLS and YYNGEE. Trimming took 3 bases from V and 3 from J; bases not matched to a gene: 9. The CDR3 runs to 16 residues. The CDR3, as DNA: TGTGCCAGCAGCGAACAGACAGGGCGGAGTGGAAACACCATATATTTT. Amino acid sequence: CASSEQTGRSGNTIYF.

CDR3 in amino acids: CSASGEDRASGSPLHF. The CDR3 DNA is TGCAGTGCTAGTGGCGAAGACAGGGCATCGGGTTCACCCCTCCACTTT. This chain uses TRBV20-1 with TRBJ1-6; 7 nucleotides agree with TRBD1. The V and J ends lost 3 bases and 9 bases, in that order; junction bases with no gene match: 14. The germline V gene encodes CDR1 DFQATT and CDR2 SNEGSKA (reference sequence). The CDR3 covers 16 residues.

Comment on this clone: Other DNA sequences of this sample code for an identical CDR3. The genes are TRBV5-1 and TRBJ2-5, with 15 nucleotides matching TRBD2. After removal of 4 bases from V and 1 base from J, the junction contained 2 bases not matched to a gene. CDR1 SGHRS and CDR2 YFSETQ come from the germline V gene. The CDR3 consists of 16 residues. CDR3 protein: CASSEGLAGGQETQYF. CDR3 nucleotides: TGCGCCAGCAGCGAGGGACTAGCGGGAGGCCAAGAGACCCAGTACTTC.

The chain is built from TRBV15 and TRBJ2-5; possibly TRBD1 for D (5 bases). Germline V gives CDR1 LNHNV, CDR2 YYDKDF (reference sequence). This CDR3 has 15 residues. Trimming took off 0 bases at V and 5 bases at J, with 13 bases between the two ends. The CDR3 bases are TGTGCCACCAGCAGAGATTTACAGGTACTCGAGACCCAGTACTTC. Translated, it gives CATSRDLQVLETQYF.

A few counts support this clone. CDR3 sequence: CASSFGSGPYEQYF. For the CDR3, the DNA is TGCGCCAGCAGTTTTGGCTCAGGGCCCTACGAGCAGTACTTC. The chain has TRBV5-1 and TRBJ2-7, with D maybe TRBD1 (5 bases). The V gene's germline CDR1 is SGHRS and CDR2 YFSETQ. V shed 5 bases and J shed 2 bases, with 14 bases lying between them. This CDR3 has 14 amino acids.

V is TRBV10-1 and J is TRBJ2-7; 8 positions match TRBD1. This CDR3 has 14 amino acids. Germline CDR1 is WNHNN and CDR2 is SYGVQD (reference sequence). V lost 6 bases and J lost 4; bases outside the gene matches: 8. CDR3 nucleotide sequence: TGCGCCAGCAGGACACAGGGGGATAAATACGAGCAGTACTTC. Translating gives CASRTQGDKYEQYF.

V and J are TRBV6-5 and TRBJ2-2; D possibly corresponds to TRBD2 (5 bases). Germline CDR1 MNHEY, CDR2 SVGAGI. V was cut by 10 bases and J by 4 bases, with 19 bases left in between. This CDR3 comprises 15 residues. CDR3: CATRVSTTTTGELFF. CDR3 sequence (DNA): TGTGCCACTCGGGTATCAACGACTACCACCGGGGAGCTGTTTTTT.

The V gene is TRBV12-5, the J gene TRBJ2-5; 8 bases line up with TRBD2. CDR1 and CDR2 from the germline V gene are LGHNT and FRNRAP. The V segment lost 5 bases and the J segment 5 bases; nucleotides outside the gene matches: 13. This CDR3 contains 16 residues. The CDR3 spells CASGPGLAAVWETQYF. The CDR3 coding sequence is TGTGCTAGTGGTCCCGGACTAGCTGCAGTGTGGGAGACCCAGTACTTC.

CDR3 in amino acids: CASSLGHRGNTGELFF. The CDR3 bases are TGTGCCAGCAGCTTGGGCCACAGGGGGAACACCGGGGAGCTGTTTTTT. The gene calls are TRBV5-4 and TRBJ2-2; 7 bases map to TRBD1. The CDR3 covers 16 residues. Trimming at V came to 0 bases and at J to 1 base, leaving 3 bases not matched to a gene. Germline V gene lookup returns CDR1 SGHNT and CDR2 YYREEE (reference sequence).

The chain recombines TRBV9 with TRBJ2-5; 10 bases map to TRBD2. The germline CDR1 and CDR2 sequences are SGDLS and YYNGEE. V shed 0 bases and J 0 bases; nucleotides not matched to a gene: 8. The CDR3 totals 18 residues. CDR3 residues: CASSVGVAGGSYQETQYF. CDR3 bases: TGTGCCAGCAGCGTAGGGGTAGCGGGGGGCTCGTACCAAGAGACCCAGTACTTC.

This clone has ten or more counts. The chain uses TRBV19 and TRBJ2-3; D possibly corresponds to TRBD2 (6 bases). This CDR3 has 14 amino acids. Per germline, CDR1 LNHDA and CDR2 SQIVND (reference sequence). V dropped 6 bases and J dropped 2 bases, with 12 bases sitting between them. The CDR3 is CASSPGLITDTQYF. CDR3 nucleotide sequence: TGTGCCAGTAGCCCGGGACTCATCACAGATACGCAGTATTTT.

V is TRBV6-5 and J is TRBJ1-1; D not resolved. The CDR3 runs to 13 residues. The V end lost 8 bases, the J end lost 6 bases, and 16 bases lay between the germline ends. Germline assignment: CDR1 MNHEY and CDR2 SVGAGI. The CDR3 spells CASGGGNRAEAFF. CDR3 coding DNA: TGTGCCAGCGGAGGAGGGAATAGGGCTGAAGCTTTCTTT.

This clone was detected once. The CDR3 reads CASSLARGSYNEQFF. As DNA, the CDR3 is TGTGCCAGCAGCTTGGCCAGGGGCTCCTACAATGAGCAGTTCTTC. The V gene is TRBV5-5, the J gene TRBJ2-1; D is possibly TRBD1 (6 bases). The CDR3 has 15 residues. V was trimmed by 0 bases and J by 0 bases, leaving 7 bases between them. Germline CDR1 is SGHKS and CDR2 is YYEKEE (reference sequence).

The rearrangement uses TRBV5-1 and TRBJ2-1, with TRBD1 identical over 9 bases. The V gene's germline CDR1 is SGHRS and CDR2 YFSETQ. The CDR3 loop spans 15 amino acids. The ends lost 4 bases at V and 0 bases at J; junction bases unmatched: 2. This chain's CDR3 is CASSMGQGSYNEQFF. The CDR3 bases are TGCGCCAGCAGCATGGGACAGGGCTCCTACAATGAGCAGTTCTTC.

The chain has TRBV7-2 and TRBJ1-6, with 7 bases fitting TRBD1. This CDR3 comprises 15 residues. Germline V gene lookup returns CDR1 SGHTA and CDR2 FQGNSA. The V segment lost 4 bases and the J segment 6 bases; nucleotides outside the gene matches: 6. The chain's CDR3 is CASSSYRGGNSPLHF. The CDR3 nucleotides are TGTGCCAGCAGCTCCTACAGGGGAGGTAATTCACCCCTCCACTTT.

The chain is built from TRBV3-1 (or the pseudogene TRBV3-2) and TRBJ1-2; TRBD1 aligns across 10 bases. The ends lost 1 base at V and 7 bases at J; junction bases unmatched: 6. Germline CDR1 reads LGHDT; CDR2 reads YNNKEL (reference sequence). The CDR3 length is 15 residues. CDR3 coding DNA: TGTGCCAGCAGCCAAGGATCCGGGACAGGGGCTGGCTACACCTTC. Amino acid sequence: CASSQGSGTGAGYTF.

The V gene is TRBV7-9, the J gene TRBJ2-5; TRBD2 matches 13 bases. The trim removed 4 bases at V and 5 bases at J, leaving 10 bases unmatched. Germline CDR1 reads SEHNR; CDR2 reads FQNEAQ (reference sequence). The CDR3 length is 17 residues. The DNA of the CDR3 is TGTGCCAGCAGCTCAGGACTAGCGGGAGCAGCAATTGAGACCCAGTACTTC. It translates to CASSSGLAGAAIETQYF.

This chain connects TRBV12-3 or TRBV12-4 to TRBJ1-1, with D maybe TRBD1 (6 bases). With 6 bases removed from V and 4 bases from J, the gap between germline ends came to 12 bases. The CDR3 has 13 amino acids. CDR3 DNA: TGTGCCAGCAGAAGGGGGGGTAGCACTGAAGCTTTCTTT. Translating it yields CASRRGGSTEAFF.

The table lists this clone with a few counts. The V gene is TRBV4-1, the J gene TRBJ2-7, with TRBD1 matching 7 bases. V was clipped by 1 base and J by 2 bases; unmatched bases: 8. This CDR3 comprises 16 residues. The germline V gene has CDR1 MGHRA and CDR2 YSYEKL. CDR3 in amino acids: CASSQVSGQGAYEQYF. Here the CDR3 DNA reads TGCGCCAGCAGCCAAGTTTCCGGGCAGGGGGCCTACGAGCAGTACTTC.

The rearrangement links TRBV5-4 to TRBJ2-3; possible D gene TRBD1, 5 bases. The germline V and J ends were trimmed by 3 bases and 5 bases, with 16 bases remaining between them. Germline V gives CDR1 SGHNT, CDR2 YYREEE (reference sequence). This CDR3 is 15 amino acids long. In DNA form, the CDR3 reads TGTGCCAGCAGCTCACAGGATGGGGCGAGAGATACGCAGTATTTT. It specifies CASSSQDGARDTQYF.

V gene TRBV7-2 combines with J gene TRBJ1-4, with 9 bases lining up with TRBD1. Trimming cost V 5 bases and J 7 bases; bases outside gene matches: 8. This CDR3 has 15 amino acids. Germline V lookup: CDR1 SGHTA, CDR2 FQGNSA. CDR3 coding DNA: TGTGCCAGCAGCATCATACAGGGGGCGGGTGAAAAACTGTTTTTT. Amino acid sequence: CASSIIQGAGEKLFF. Full variable domain (missing parts from reference TRBV7-2 and TRBJ1-4): GAGVSQSPSNKVTEKGKDVELRCDPISGHTALYWYRQSLGQGLEFLIYFQGNSAPDKSGLPSDRFSAERTGGSVSTLTIQRTQQEDSAVYLCASSIIQGAGEKLFFGSGTQLSVL.

This rearrangement joins TRBV6-1 to TRBJ1-5; the match to TRBD1 covers 7 bases. This CDR3 contains 15 residues. Germline V gene data show CDR1 as MNHNS and CDR2 as SASEGT. V was pared by 2 bases and J by 3 bases, with 4 bases of the junction left unmatched. DNA for the CDR3: TGTGCCAGCAGTGAATGGGGACAGCTCAATCAGCCCCAGCATTTT. Protein product: CASSEWGQLNQPQHF.

On this clone: The sample contains more than one DNA sequence encoding this CDR3. V usage is TRBV12-5 and J usage is TRBJ1-1, with 9 nucleotides matching TRBD1. Trimming at V came to 6 bases and at J to 1 base, leaving 3 bases not matched to a gene. The length of the CDR3 is 14 residues. Germline-derived CDR1 and CDR2 are LGHNT and FRNRAP. The CDR3 loop reads CASGPGQGNTEAFF. CDR3 nucleotide sequence: TGTGCTAGTGGGCCGGGACAGGGGAACACTGAAGCTTTCTTT.

The CDR3 sequence is CAWSLGTSGKLDTQYF. The DNA for the CDR3 is TGTGCCTGGAGTCTCGGGACTAGCGGGAAGTTGGATACGCAGTATTTT. This chain uses TRBV30 with TRBJ2-3, with 13 bases identical to TRBD2. This CDR3 spans 16 amino acids. Germline CDR1 GTSNPN, CDR2 SVGIG (reference sequence). After removal of 2 bases from V and 6 bases from J, the junction contained 8 bases not matched to a gene.

The chain is built from TRBV12-3 or TRBV12-4 and TRBJ1-4; the match to TRBD1 covers 8 bases. This CDR3 has 13 amino acids. Losses at the gene ends were 5 bases for V and 17 bases for J; bases not matched to a gene: 13. The CDR3 DNA is TGTGCCAGCAGTACCGGACAGGGAACGAAAGTATTTTTT. It specifies CASSTGQGTKVFF.